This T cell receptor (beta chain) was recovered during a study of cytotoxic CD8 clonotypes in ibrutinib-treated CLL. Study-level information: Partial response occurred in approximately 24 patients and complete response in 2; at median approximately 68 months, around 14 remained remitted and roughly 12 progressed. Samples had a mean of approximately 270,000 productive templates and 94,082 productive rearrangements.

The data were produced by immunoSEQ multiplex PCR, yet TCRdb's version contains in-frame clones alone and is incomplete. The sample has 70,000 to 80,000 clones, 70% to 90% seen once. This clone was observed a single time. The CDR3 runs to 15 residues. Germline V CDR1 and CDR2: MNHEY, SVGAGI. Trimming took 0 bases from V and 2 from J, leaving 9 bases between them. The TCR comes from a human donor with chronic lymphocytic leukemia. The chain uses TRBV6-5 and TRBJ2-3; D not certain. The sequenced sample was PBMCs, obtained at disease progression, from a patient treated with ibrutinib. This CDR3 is CASSYSNVPTDTQYF. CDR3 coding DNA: TGTGCCAGCAGTTACTCGAACGTTCCCACAGATACGCAGTATTTT.